A single sample is the source of the 26 T cell receptor beta chains below, sequenced in a study of T-cell reconstitution after alpha-beta-depleted transplantation in children. The library targeted TCRbeta and was prepared with unique molecular identifiers. TCRdb re-called the PCR reads with MiXCR, one entry per CDR3 protein. The sample lists approximately 430,000 distinct CDR3 sequences; 15% to 20% were seen once. The input for sequencing was PBMCs, mostly from graft donor cells, taken 360 days after TCRalphabeta/CD19-depleted stem cell transplant. The receptor set was obtained from a boy less than two years old who had a stem cell transplant for Wiskott-Aldrich syndrome, so the T cells may come from the graft donor.

The table lists this clonotype with a few counts. CDR3 in DNA: TGTGCCATCAGTCAGAAGGGCGGTGGGGACTACGAGCAGTACTTC. This gives the protein CAISQKGGGDYEQYF. This chain connects TRBV10-3 to TRBJ2-7; unclear D gene. The germline CDR1 and CDR2 sequences are ENHRY and SYGVKD. The CDR3 is 15 amino acids. V was clipped by 5 bases and J by 3 bases, with 17 bases between them.

The rearrangement joins TRBV10-3 to TRBJ2-3; 8 positions match TRBD1. The germline gives CDR1 ENHRY, CDR2 SYGVKD. The CDR3 loop spans 14 amino acids. With 4 bases clipped from V and 4 bases from J, the junction kept 4 bases outside the gene matches. This CDR3 reads CAISGDRKSDTQYF. CDR3 coding DNA: TGTGCCATCAGTGGGGACAGGAAGTCAGATACGCAGTATTTT.

This clonotype was seen a handful of times. This chain connects TRBV7-6 to TRBJ2-3; weak D call: TRBD2 (5 bases). From germline, CDR1 is SGHVS and CDR2 FNYEAQ. This CDR3 spans 15 amino acids. The V and J ends lost 3 bases and 2 bases respectively, with 12 bases between them. CDR3 protein: CASSFGFRDTDTQYF. CDR3 nucleotide sequence: TGTGCCAGCAGCTTTGGATTTCGGGACACAGATACGCAGTATTTT.

The rearrangement uses TRBV4-3 and TRBJ2-2; 8 bases align to TRBD2. Trimming at V came to 6 bases and at J to 7 bases, leaving 13 bases not matched to a gene. Germline CDR1 is LGHNA and CDR2 is YSLEER. This CDR3 has 16 residues. The CDR3 bases are TGCGCCAGCAGTCTACGCCCGGGACTAGGGGTCGGGGAGCTGTTTTTT. As protein: CASSLRPGLGVGELFF.

CDR3 DNA sequence: TGTGCCAGCAGGTTAAGGGGGGAGCCGTCTGGGGAGCTGTTTTTT. Its protein is CASRLRGEPSGELFF. The genes are TRBV12-3 or TRBV12-4 and TRBJ2-2; D possibly matches TRBD1 or TRBD2 (6 bases each). There are 15 residues in the CDR3. The V end lost 6 bases, the J end lost 8 bases, and 19 bases lay between the germline ends.

This clonotype has a handful of counts. The V call is TRBV15, the J call TRBJ2-5; 9 bases fit TRBD2. Germline CDR1 is LNHNV and CDR2 is YYDKDF (reference sequence). The CDR3 runs 16 residues. V lost 3 bases and J lost 3; bases outside the gene matches: 8. The CDR3 DNA is TGTGCCACCAGCAGCCGATTTGGACTAGCGAAAGAGACCCAGTACTTC. Translation: CATSSRFGLAKETQYF.

J is TRBJ2-1 and V is TRBV10-3; D is unresolved. CDR3 length: 13 amino acids. Trimming cost V 4 bases and J 5 bases, with 9 bases left between them. Germline CDR1 and CDR2: ENHRY and SYGVKD. For the CDR3, the DNA is TGTGCCATCAGTGGAAGGGTGGACAATGAGCAGTTCTTC. Protein product: CAISGRVDNEQFF.

The chain carries TRBV18 and TRBJ2-7, with 8 positions matching TRBD1. The CDR3 is 14 residues long. Trimming took 3 bases from V and 5 from J; bases not matched to a gene: 6. In germline, CDR1 is KGHSH, CDR2 LQKENI. CDR3: CASSPRTGIHEQYF. The CDR3 bases are TGTGCCAGCTCACCGAGGACAGGGATCCACGAGCAGTACTTC. The entire variable domain, with the rest obtained from reference TRBV18 and TRBJ2-7, is as follows: NAGVMQNPRHLVRRRGQEARLRCSPMKGHSHVYWYRQLPEEGLKFMVYLQKENIIDESGMPKERFSAEFPKEGPSILRIQQVVRGDSAAYFCASSPRTGIHEQYFGPGTRLTVT.

This clonotype was recorded a few times. The CDR3, as DNA: TGTGCCAGCATTCCGGGACCAAGAACCTTCGATACGCAGTATTTT. Translating it yields CASIPGPRTFDTQYF. J is TRBJ2-3 and V is TRBV5-5, with D perhaps TRBD1 or TRBD2 (5 bases each). V lost 6 bases and J lost 6, with 20 bases in between. The CDR3 length is 15 residues. Germline CDR1 and CDR2: SGHKS and YYEKEE (reference sequence).

Only a few counts were recorded for this clonotype. This rearrangement joins TRBV4-2 to TRBJ2-2, with 7 bases aligning to TRBD1. The germline V gene encodes CDR1 LGHNA and CDR2 YNFKEQ. V lost 4 bases to trimming and J lost 7 bases; unmatched junction nucleotides: 9. This CDR3 has 15 amino acids. The CDR3 DNA is TGTGCCAGCAGCCGAGGACAGGATTCGGTCGGGGAGCTGTTTTTT. Translating it yields CASSRGQDSVGELFF.

The chain is built from TRBV12-3 or TRBV12-4 and TRBJ1-1; a possible D gene is TRBD1 (6 bases). Trimming shortened V by 8 bases and J by 4 bases, and 8 bases separated the two germline ends. The CDR3 contains 11 residues. The CDR3 nucleotides read TGTGCCAGCTCACAGGGCACTGAAGCTTTCTTT. Amino acid sequence: CASSQGTEAFF.

This clonotype was counted a few times. The J gene is TRBJ2-7, the V gene TRBV5-1; a possible D gene is TRBD2 (5 bases). Per germline, CDR1 SGHRS and CDR2 YFSETQ. The V gene lost 4 bases and the J gene lost 3 bases, with 17 bases spanning the gap. CDR3 size: 15 residues. CDR3 protein: CASSPQGSVLYEQYF. CDR3 nucleotide sequence: TGCGCCAGCAGCCCACAAGGGAGCGTACTCTACGAGCAGTACTTC.

A single count supports this clonotype. The J gene is TRBJ2-5, the V gene TRBV20-1; 7 nucleotides match TRBD1. Looked up from germline, CDR1 is DFQATT and CDR2 is SNEGSKA (reference sequence). The CDR3 consists of 15 residues. Trimming removed 3 bases from V and 4 bases from J; junction bases left unmatched: 11. The CDR3 here is CSASPVTGQGETQYF. The DNA for the CDR3 is TGCAGTGCTAGCCCTGTGACAGGGCAGGGAGAGACCCAGTACTTC.

The chain joins TRBV21-1 to TRBJ2-5; the table gives TRBD2 as D, unverified against the DNA. TRBV21-1 constitutes a pseudogene. The CDR3 length is 21 residues. CDR3 DNA sequence: TGTGCCAGCAGCAAAGTAGGTAGAATAGCGGGGGATTCCCCACTAGGTGAGACCCAGTACTTC. Translation gives CASSKVGRIAGDSPLGETQYF.

This rearrangement joins TRBV5-1 to TRBJ2-4, with TRBD1 identical over 7 bases. CDR1 SGHRS and CDR2 YFSETQ come from the germline V gene. This CDR3 is built from 17 residues. V lost 0 bases and J lost 0; bases outside the gene matches: 6. CDR3 loop: CASSLGMGQLAKNIQYF. In nucleotides, the CDR3 is TGCGCCAGCAGCTTGGGCATGGGACAGCTAGCCAAAAACATTCAGTACTTC.

The chain uses TRBV20-1 and TRBJ2-1, with D perhaps TRBD2 (6 bases). Germline V gene sequence: CDR1 DFQATT, CDR2 SNEGSKA (reference sequence). This CDR3 has 13 residues. The V end lost 6 bases, the J end lost 3 bases, and 12 bases lay between the germline ends. The CDR3 spells CSASGDFYNEQFF. CDR3 in DNA: TGCAGTGCAAGTGGGGACTTCTACAATGAGCAGTTCTTC.

This clonotype appeared once. V and J are TRBV20-1 and TRBJ2-1; 11 bases are a match to TRBD2. CDR1 and CDR2 (germline): DFQATT, SNEGSKA (reference sequence). The CDR3 is 16 residues long. V was pared by 2 bases and J by 7 bases, with 10 bases of the junction left unmatched. DNA for the CDR3: TGCAGTGCTAGATCCATAGCGGGGGGGGGCTCGAATGAGCAGTTCTTC. Encoded protein: CSARSIAGGGSNEQFF.

Ten or more counts support this clonotype. The CDR3: CASSFWGRGNEQFF. The CDR3 DNA is TGTGCCAGCAGTTTTTGGGGGAGGGGGAATGAGCAGTTCTTC. The rearrangement uses TRBV12-3 or TRBV12-4 and TRBJ2-1; tentative D call: TRBD2 (7 bases). The V and J ends lost 3 bases and 7 bases respectively, with 13 bases between them. The CDR3 consists of 14 residues.

The chain joins TRBV29-1 to TRBJ2-3; 7 nucleotides align to TRBD1. CDR1 and CDR2 from the germline V gene are SQVTM and ANQGSEA. This CDR3 spans 13 amino acids. Here the CDR3 DNA reads TGCGCCGTGAGGGGGCGCGGGACAGATACGCAGTATTTT. It specifies CAVRGRGTDTQYF.

The table lists this clonotype with a few counts. DNA for the CDR3: TGCGCCAGCAGCCGCAGACTAGCGGGAGAGGCAACAGATACGCAGTATTTT. Amino acids: CASSRRLAGEATDTQYF. The V and J genes are TRBV4-3 and TRBJ2-3; TRBD2 matches at 12 bases. This CDR3 comprises 17 residues. Germline assignment: CDR1 LGHNA and CDR2 YSLEER. Germline trimming cut 4 bases from V and 3 bases from J; bases unmatched to any gene: 8.

The V and J genes are TRBV18 and TRBJ2-1; 9 bases agree with TRBD2. Germline-derived CDR1 and CDR2 are KGHSH and LQKENI. The CDR3 is made up of 15 amino acids. V lost 3 bases and J lost 6; bases outside the gene matches: 6. The CDR3 region has the DNA TGTGCCAGCTCACCCGGGACTAGCATCGGCAATGAGCAGTTCTTC. Encoded protein: CASSPGTSIGNEQFF.

This clonotype has a handful of counts. The chain couples TRBV5-1 to TRBJ2-1; weak D call: TRBD1 (5 bases). The CDR3 loop spans 13 amino acids. Per the germline V gene, CDR1 is SGHRS and CDR2 is YFSETQ. V gave up 1 base and J gave up 7 bases, with 9 bases separating them. The CDR3 sequence: CASSLSRVNEQFF. The CDR3 DNA is TGCGCCAGCAGCTTGAGCAGGGTAAATGAGCAGTTCTTC.

The chain carries TRBV12-3 or TRBV12-4 and TRBJ2-7; TRBD1 agrees at 7 bases. The trim removed 5 bases at V and 0 bases at J, leaving 7 bases unmatched. CDR3 size: 15 residues. CDR3 region: CASSPDRALSYEQYF. The CDR3 DNA reads TGTGCCAGCAGTCCTGACAGGGCCCTCTCCTACGAGCAGTACTTC.

This clonotype was counted a few times. The J gene is TRBJ2-1, the V gene TRBV21-1. TRBV21-1 is a recognized pseudogene. CDR3 length equals 12 residues. The CDR3 DNA reads TGTGCCAGCAGAGAACTTTACAATGAGCAGTTCTTC. Its protein is CASRELYNEQFF.

This clonotype occurred a few times. This sequence joins TRBV20-1 and TRBJ2-3; the D gene is possibly TRBD2 (5 bases). Trimming removed 0 bases from V and 1 base from J, with 11 bases in between. Germline CDR1 is DFQATT and CDR2 is SNEGSKA (reference sequence). This CDR3 is 15 amino acids long. In nucleotides, the CDR3 is TGCAGTGCTAGAGACCCCAGAGCGGGCACAGATACGCAGTATTTT. Translation gives CSARDPRAGTDTQYF.

The table lists this clonotype with a few counts. The chain links TRBV5-1 to TRBJ2-3; a possible D gene is TRBD2 (5 bases). CDR3 size: 13 residues. Per germline, CDR1 SGHRS and CDR2 YFSETQ. V was clipped by 3 bases and J by 8 bases, with 13 bases between them. In DNA, the CDR3 is TGCGCCAGCAGCTCCCACCGCAGCGGTACGCAGTATTTT. It specifies CASSSHRSGTQYF.